What follows describes a single T cell receptor (beta chain). A second PCR, run for about 7 to 11 cycles, used a sample-barcoded 5' primer plus a J-beta primer mix. TCRdb re-analysed the 5' RACE reads in MiXCR, keeping a single row per CDR3 protein. The data show some 320,000 distinct CDR3 sequences, 25% to 30% seen once. The sample is drawn from a study of blood T cells in healthy people across ages. This CDR3 has 15 residues. V lost 2 bases and J lost 2; bases outside the gene matches: 6. The germline V gene has CDR1 MDHEN and CDR2 SYDVKM. The clonotype was recovered from a woman in her 70s in good health. The V call is TRBV28, the J call TRBJ2-7, with 7 bases identical to TRBD2. The specimen was blood. CDR3 bases: TGTGCCAGCAGTTTACCCCCTAGCGGCCCCTACGAGCAGTACTTC. Residues: CASSLPPSGPYEQYF.